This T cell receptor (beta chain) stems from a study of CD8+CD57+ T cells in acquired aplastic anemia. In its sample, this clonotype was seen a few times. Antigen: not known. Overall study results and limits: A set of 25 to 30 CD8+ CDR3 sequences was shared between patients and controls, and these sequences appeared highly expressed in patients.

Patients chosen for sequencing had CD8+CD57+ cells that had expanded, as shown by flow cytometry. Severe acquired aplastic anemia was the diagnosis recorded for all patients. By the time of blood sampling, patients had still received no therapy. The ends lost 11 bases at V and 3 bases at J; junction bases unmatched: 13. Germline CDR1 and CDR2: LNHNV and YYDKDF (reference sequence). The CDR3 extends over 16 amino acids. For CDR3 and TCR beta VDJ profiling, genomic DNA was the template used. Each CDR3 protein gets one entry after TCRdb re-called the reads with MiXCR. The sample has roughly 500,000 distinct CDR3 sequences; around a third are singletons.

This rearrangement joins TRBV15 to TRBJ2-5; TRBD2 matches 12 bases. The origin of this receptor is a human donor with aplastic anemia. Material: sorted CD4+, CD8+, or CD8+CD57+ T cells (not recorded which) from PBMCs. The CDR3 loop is CAWSVVPSGREETQYF. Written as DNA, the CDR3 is TGTGCCTGGAGTGTAGTTCCTAGCGGGAGGGAAGAGACCCAGTACTTC.